The following is a T cell receptor beta chain sequence with its context. Antigen specificity is unknown. This sample stems from a study of cytotoxic CD8 clonotypes in ibrutinib-treated CLL. Notes on the study in general: At ibrutinib response, clonality increased, and at progression it declined back toward baseline. Starting clonality was above that of age-matched healthy donors and tracked circulating CD8+ T-cell counts.

The CDR3 has 12 amino acids. CDR1 and CDR2 (germline): GTSNPN, SVGIG (reference sequence). The V and J ends lost 0 bases and 2 bases respectively, with 5 bases between them. The data were produced by immunoSEQ multiplex PCR, yet TCRdb's version contains in-frame clones alone and is incomplete. Found here are approximately 190,000 clones, approximately 70% of them singletons; the top ten hold approximately 6.3%. The origin of this receptor is a human donor with chronic lymphocytic leukemia. The rearrangement joins TRBV30 to TRBJ2-7; D is uncertain. Source: PBMCs, taken after 12 months of ibrutinib treatment. CDR3 sequence: CAWSVNPYEQYF. CDR3 nucleotides: TGTGCCTGGAGTGTTAACCCCTACGAGCAGTACTTC.